This T cell receptor beta chain was sequenced for a study of blood T cell repertoires in COVID-19. The ends lost 8 bases at V and 0 bases at J; junction bases unmatched: 4. Germline V gives CDR1 ENHRY, CDR2 SYGVKD. The CDR3 consists of 14 residues. Generated by immunoSEQ multiplex PCR, the TCRdb table keeps only in-frame clones and is missing some. The sample contains fewer than 300,000 clones, more than 75% of which appear only once. Sequences were obtained from peripheral blood. The rearrangement links TRBV10-3 to TRBJ2-7; 10 nucleotides match TRBD2. The receptor comes from a man aged 40-55 years who had recovered from COVID-19. CDR3 sequence (DNA): TGTGCCATCGGGACTAGCGCCAGCTCCTACGAGCAGTACTTC. It is translated as CAIGTSASSYEQYF.